This TCR beta chain stems from a study of chemoradiotherapy in HPV16-positive cancers. Study-wide results and caveats: Better recurrence-free survival went with HPV-responsive T-cell expansion in HPV16-positive patients. During treatment, candidate HPV-specific clones and E7-related motifs expanded in tumor.

TCRdb keeps only in-frame clones here, not all; method: immunoSEQ multiplex PCR. The table has a few thousand clones, approximately 90% seen once. V was pared by 2 bases and J by 5 bases, with 12 bases between. This CDR3 comprises 14 residues. From germline, CDR1 is SGHAT and CDR2 FQNNGV. As concerns this clone: Antigen unknown.

The origin of this receptor is a human donor with HPV-associated anogenital cancer. This sequence joins TRBV11-2 and TRBJ1-1, with D possibly TRBD1 on 6 matching bases. The material was tumor tissue, obtained from a patient who underwent chemoradiotherapy. This chain's CDR3 is CASSLPTGSTEAFF. CDR3 sequence (DNA): TGTGCCAGCAGCTTACCAACAGGGAGTACTGAAGCTTTCTTT.